This T cell receptor beta chain was captured in a study of early T cells in non-severe SARS-CoV-2 infection. Looking at the study overall: It was bulk RNA from unsorted whole blood that was sequenced, and the chains were unpaired. Findings and limits, study-wide: VDJdb-based matching was biased toward anti-spike CD8 responses and missed private and CD4 specificities.

Individual cDNA molecules received unique molecular identifiers during library preparation. TCRdb re-derived calls from the 5' RACE reads in MiXCR, one entry per CDR3 protein. The table records 45,000 to 65,000 distinct CDR3 sequences, around 12% of them present only once. Germline CDR1 and CDR2: LGHDT and YNNKEL (reference sequence). V was cut by 0 bases and J by 0 bases, with 6 bases left in between. The CDR3 length is 14 residues. This clonotype was found a few times. Its specificity is unknown. This specimen consisted of whole blood, obtained at baseline. The V and J genes are TRBV3-1 and TRBJ2-7, with D tentatively TRBD2 (6 bases). This TCR derives from an adult who was a healthcare worker with PCR-confirmed SARS-CoV-2 infection or an uninfected control (not recorded which). The CDR3 loop reads CASSQDGSSYEQYF. The DNA for the CDR3 is TGTGCCAGCAGCCAAGACGGGAGCTCCTACGAGCAGTACTTC.